This T cell receptor beta chain stems from a study of post-analysis software for immune sequencing data. Regarding the study as a whole: Relative to controls, patients had about 5 TRBV segments at higher frequency, with TRBV5-6, TRBV5-1 and TRBV20-1 among these. Comparison with controls showed significantly lower normalized Chao1 diversity in multiple sclerosis patients.

Unique molecular identifiers had been added to the TCR beta cDNA libraries. T cells numbering about 0.95 to 10 million gave rise to roughly 0.5 million cDNA molecules. TCRdb redid the calling of the PCR reads with MiXCR, one entry per CDR3 protein. The sample holds around 500,000 distinct CDR3 sequences, under 40% seen once. A note on this clonotype: Its specificity is unknown.

The CDR3 runs 15 residues. Germline V gene sequence: CDR1 MNHEY, CDR2 SVGAGI. V was trimmed by 4 bases and J by 7 bases, leaving 18 bases between them. What was sequenced was blood. This clonotype was sampled from a girl aged 2-17 years with multiple sclerosis. The V call is TRBV6-5, the J call TRBJ2-3; maybe TRBD1 (6 bases). The CDR3 DNA reads as TGTGCCAGCAGTTCCCCGGGACAAACGTATAATACGCAGTATTTT. Translated, it gives CASSSPGQTYNTQYF.